Listed here are 10 T cell receptor beta chains from one sample, sequenced in a study of blood T cell repertoires in COVID-19. TCRdb's table, derived via immunoSEQ multiplex PCR, lists solely in-frame clones and lacks some. The table has 150,000 to 180,000 clones, roughly 89% seen once. The sequencing sample was made of peripheral blood. These receptor sequences come from a man in his forties or fifties with acute or convalescent COVID-19.

The chain has TRBV5-1 and TRBJ1-4; D is uncertain. The CDR3 sequence is 15 residues long. The germline gives CDR1 SGHRS, CDR2 YFSETQ. Trimming left V 0 bases short and J 7 bases short, with 13 bases between. The CDR3 reads CASSLASGLSEKLFF. The CDR3 nucleotides are TGCGCCAGCAGCTTGGCCAGCGGGCTTTCTGAAAAACTGTTTTTT.

The rearrangement links TRBV5-1 to TRBJ2-5; 9 bases align to TRBD1. The CDR3 sequence is 15 residues long. With 4 bases clipped from V and 5 bases from J, the junction kept 9 bases outside the gene matches. CDR1 is SGHRS, CDR2 YFSETQ, per germline. The CDR3 reads CASSTTGTGSETQYF. As DNA, the CDR3 is TGCGCCAGCAGCACCACCGGGACAGGGAGTGAGACCCAGTACTTC.

The chain recombines TRBV9 with TRBJ1-2; the D is unclear. Germline CDR1 SGDLS, CDR2 YYNGEE. Trimming took 5 bases from V and 4 from J, leaving 9 bases between them. The CDR3 totals 12 residues. The CDR3 DNA is TGTGCCAGCAGATTCCCCAGCTATGGCTACACCTTC. It is translated as CASRFPSYGYTF.

J is TRBJ2-7 and V is TRBV6-5; 7 nucleotides match TRBD1. V lost 3 bases and J lost 7; bases outside the gene matches: 6. The CDR3 has 13 amino acids. CDR1 and CDR2 from the germline V gene are MNHEY and SVGAGI. This CDR3 is CASSYRQGWEQYV. The DNA of the CDR3 is TGTGCCAGCAGTTATCGACAGGGTTGGGAGCAGTACGTC.

The rearrangement uses TRBV6-6 and TRBJ2-7; possible D gene TRBD1, 5 bases. This CDR3 is built from 14 residues. V lost 7 bases to trimming and J lost 3 bases, with 16 bases between them. The germline CDR1 and CDR2 sequences are MNHNY and SVGAGI (reference sequence). This CDR3 reads CASTPRVGSYEQYF. CDR3 bases: TGTGCCAGCACCCCCAGGGTGGGTAGCTACGAGCAGTACTTC.

This chain connects TRBV18 to TRBJ2-5; 7 positions agree with TRBD1. The CDR3 runs 14 residues. Germline-derived CDR1 and CDR2 are KGHSH and LQKENI. Trimming at V came to 3 bases and at J to 4 bases, leaving 5 bases not matched to a gene. The CDR3 DNA follows: TGTGCCAGCTCACCCAGGACAGGCGTAGAGACCCAGTACTTC. Its translation is CASSPRTGVETQYF.

The gene calls are TRBV25-1 and TRBJ2-2; the D gene is possibly TRBD2 (6 bases). V was pared by 8 bases and J by 4 bases, with 14 bases between. The CDR3 is 14 amino acids. CDR1 is MGHDK and CDR2 is SYGVNS in the germline V gene. CDR3 coding DNA: TGTGCCAGCCGGTTTTCCGGGGGCACCGGGGAGCTGTTTTTT. Its translation: CASRFSGGTGELFF.

V usage is TRBV9 and J usage is TRBJ1-3; 8 bases match TRBD1. The V gene end was trimmed by 3 bases and the J gene end by 0 bases; junction bases not matched to a gene: 8. This CDR3 contains 17 residues. CDR1 and CDR2 (germline): SGDLS, YYNGEE. The CDR3 coding sequence is TGTGCCAGCAGCGCTCGGACAGGGATGGGCTCTGGAAACACCATATATTTT. It specifies CASSARTGMGSGNTIYF.

The genes are TRBV4-2 and TRBJ1-4, with a possible D match to TRBD1 (5 bases). Trimming left V 4 bases short and J 4 bases short, with 16 bases between. Germline values: CDR1 LGHNA, CDR2 YNFKEQ. CDR3 length: 16 residues. CDR3 DNA: TGTGCCAGCAGCCCCTCCCGAAGAGGACATAATGAAAAACTGTTTTTT. This gives the protein CASSPSRRGHNEKLFF.

V gene TRBV5-1 combines with J gene TRBJ2-4, with unresolved D. The CDR3 totals 12 residues. Germline lookup yields CDR1 SGHRS and CDR2 YFSETQ. The germline V and J ends were trimmed by 1 base and 9 bases, with 8 bases remaining between them. The CDR3 nucleotides read TGCGCCAGCAGCTTGACAGATGGCATTCAGTACTTC. Amino acids: CASSLTDGIQYF.